This TCR beta chain was identified in a study of blood T cell repertoires in COVID-19. This CDR3 has 14 residues. Losses at the gene ends were 4 bases for V and 2 bases for J; bases not matched to a gene: 5. Germline V gene lookup returns CDR1 MGHDK and CDR2 SYGVNS. Method: immunoSEQ multiplex PCR; TCRdb's copy keeps in-frame clones and lacks some. The repertoire holds 120,000 or so clones, with 80% to 90% as singletons. The sequence derives from a man in his forties with acute or convalescent COVID-19. This chain joins TRBV25-1 and TRBJ2-7; 7 bases are a match to TRBD1. The sequencing input was peripheral blood. CDR3 residues: CASSGDSRTYEQYF. CDR3 nucleotides: TGTGCCAGCAGTGGGGACAGTCGAACCTACGAGCAGTACTTC.